A single sample gave rise to the 15 T cell receptor beta chains below, sequenced in a study of blood T cell repertoires in COVID-19. Libraries were prepared by immunoSEQ multiplex PCR; TCRdb keeps only in-frame clonotypes and omits some of them. This table has 20,000 to 30,000 clones, 89% appearing once. The sequenced sample was peripheral blood. Source of these receptors: a human donor in a cohort sampled during active COVID-19.

This chain uses TRBV19 with TRBJ2-3, with 7 bases matching TRBD1. V lost 6 bases, J lost 3 bases, and 9 bases stayed unmatched. The CDR3 runs to 15 residues. The V gene's germline CDR1 is LNHDA and CDR2 SQIVND (reference sequence). CDR3 sequence (DNA): TGTGCCAGTAGCGCCAACCGACAGGGTACAGATACGCAGTATTTT. It translates to CASSANRQGTDTQYF.

This clone appeared a few times. The gene calls are TRBV6-5 and TRBJ1-6; TRBD1 agrees at 9 bases. J gave up 7 bases and V 2 bases, and 6 bases lay outside the gene matches. The CDR3 runs to 16 residues. From germline, CDR1 is MNHEY and CDR2 SVGAGI. The CDR3, as DNA: TGTGCCAGCAGTTACCCTCTTGGGACAGGGAATTCACCCCTCCACTTT. Translation gives CASSYPLGTGNSPLHF.

The gene calls are TRBV5-1 and TRBJ2-5; 8 bases fit TRBD2. The CDR3 has 16 residues. In germline, CDR1 is SGHRS, CDR2 YFSETQ. J was trimmed by 3 bases and V by 1 base; bases with no gene match: 8. The CDR3 sequence: CASSLYGTRRKETQYF. The CDR3 DNA reads as TGCGCCAGCAGCTTGTATGGGACTAGGCGTAAAGAGACCCAGTACTTC. The complete variable domain, with remaining parts taken from reference TRBV5-1 and TRBJ2-5, reads KAGVTQTPRYLIKTRGQQVTLSCSPISGHRSVSWYQQTPGQGLQFLFEYFSETQRNKGNFPGRFSGRQFSNSRSEMNVSTLELGDSALYLCASSLYGTRRKETQYFGPGTRLLVL.

This clone showed up just a few times. The J gene is TRBJ2-7, the V gene TRBV7-8; 7 bases fit TRBD1. The CDR3 consists of 14 residues. J lost 3 bases, V lost 1 base, and 3 bases had no gene match. CDR1 SGHVS and CDR2 FQNEAQ come from the germline V gene. This CDR3 reads CASSLGQGVYEQYF. Here the CDR3 DNA reads TGTGCCAGCAGCTTAGGACAGGGTGTCTACGAGCAGTACTTC.

The CDR3 is CASTPDGGGIYEQYF. The CDR3 nucleotides read TGTGCCAGTACCCCCGATGGTGGGGGGATCTACGAGCAGTACTTC. The rearrangement uses TRBV19 and TRBJ2-7, with D possibly matching TRBD2 (6 bases). CDR1 and CDR2 (germline): LNHDA, SQIVND (reference sequence). The CDR3 is made up of 15 amino acids. V lost 7 bases and J lost 3, with 19 bases in between.

The chain carries TRBV18 and TRBJ1-5, with D maybe TRBD1 (5 bases). CDR3 length: 13 amino acids. Trimming removed 2 bases from V and 4 bases from J, with 6 bases in between. The germline V gene has CDR1 KGHSH and CDR2 LQKENI. CDR3 sequence reads: CASSPNRNQPQHF. Written as DNA, the CDR3 is TGTGCCAGCTCACCAAACAGGAATCAGCCCCAGCATTTT.

The J gene is TRBJ2-2, the V gene TRBV7-3; tentative D call: TRBD2 (6 bases). There are 13 residues in the CDR3. Germline V gives CDR1 SGHTA, CDR2 FQGTGA. V lost 3 bases to trimming and J lost 7 bases, with 9 bases between them. The CDR3 DNA follows: TGTGCCAGCAGCTTCGCCGGGAGCGGGGAGCTGTTTTTT. It is translated as CASSFAGSGELFF.

The V and J genes are TRBV5-1 and TRBJ1-1; a weak D match, TRBD1 (6 bases). The CDR3 runs 17 residues. Germline V gene data show CDR1 as SGHRS and CDR2 as YFSETQ. Trimming stripped 0 bases from V and 0 bases from J, with 15 bases between. CDR3: CASSLARGWGLNTEAFF. The CDR3 DNA reads as TGCGCCAGCAGCTTGGCCAGGGGATGGGGGTTGAACACTGAAGCTTTCTTT.

The chain recombines TRBV4-1 with TRBJ1-1; 7 positions agree with TRBD1. Trimming at V came to 1 base and at J to 8 bases, leaving 1 base not matched to a gene. The CDR3 runs to 12 residues. Germline values: CDR1 MGHRA, CDR2 YSYEKL. The CDR3 is CASSQGDSEAFF. The CDR3 nucleotides are TGCGCCAGCAGCCAAGGGGACAGCGAAGCTTTCTTT.

The chain combines TRBV3-1 (or the pseudogene TRBV3-2) with TRBJ1-6; D remains ambiguous. Trimming took off 3 bases at V and 2 bases at J, with 8 bases between the two ends. CDR1 and CDR2 (germline): LGHDT, YNNKEL (reference sequence). The CDR3 loop spans 15 amino acids. The DNA of the CDR3 is TGTGCCAGCAGCCAGAAAAGCGCCTATAATTCACCCCTCCACTTT. Residues: CASSQKSAYNSPLHF.

This chain joins TRBV2 and TRBJ1-5, with TRBD1 matching over 7 bases. The germline V gene encodes CDR1 SNHLY and CDR2 FYNNEI. CDR3 length equals 15 residues. V was pared by 5 bases and J by 8 bases, with 12 bases of the junction left unmatched. CDR3 nucleotides: TGTGCCAGCAGTCTGAGACAGGGATCGGGTGAGCCCCAGCATTTT. It encodes CASSLRQGSGEPQHF. The full variable domain, rest sourced from reference TRBV2 and TRBJ1-5, is EPEVTQTPSHQVTQMGQEVILRCVPISNHLYFYWYRQILGQKVEFLVSFYNNEISEKSEIFDDQFSVERPDGSNFTLKIRSTKLEDSAMYFCASSLRQGSGEPQHFGDGTRLSIL.

The chain combines TRBV28 with TRBJ2-1; D remains unclear. CDR3 length: 11 residues. The germline V and J ends were trimmed by 7 bases and 8 bases, with 9 bases remaining between them. Germline lookup yields CDR1 MDHEN and CDR2 SYDVKM. This chain's CDR3 is CASTVFDEQFF. CDR3 sequence (DNA): TGTGCCAGCACCGTTTTCGATGAGCAGTTCTTC.

The CDR3 region has the DNA TGTGCCAGCAACCGGGACAGGGCCGACACTGAAGCTTTCTTT. Amino acids: CASNRDRADTEAFF. V gene TRBV6-5 combines with J gene TRBJ1-1; 9 bases align to TRBD1. The CDR3 is made up of 14 amino acids. Germline trimming cut 7 bases from V and 3 bases from J; bases unmatched to any gene: 6. In germline, CDR1 is MNHEY, CDR2 SVGAGI.

This chain links TRBV12-3 or TRBV12-4 with TRBJ1-5; D possibly corresponds to TRBD1 (5 bases). The V and J ends lost 2 bases and 4 bases respectively, with 6 bases between them. The CDR3 covers 13 residues. DNA of the CDR3: TGTGCCAGCAGTTTAAGGGGTAATCAGCCCCAGCATTTT. This translates into CASSLRGNQPQHF.

This clone occurred a few times. V usage is TRBV5-4 and J usage is TRBJ1-3; weak D call: TRBD1 (5 bases). Germline CDR1 SGHNT, CDR2 YYREEE (reference sequence). Trimming removed 1 base at V and 2 bases at J, with 10 bases between. The CDR3 length is 15 residues. The CDR3 reads CASSLQGATGNTIYF. The CDR3 DNA sequence: TGTGCCAGCAGCTTGCAGGGTGCGACTGGAAACACCATATATTTT. Filled out from reference TRBV5-4 and TRBJ1-3, the complete variable domain reads ETGVTQSPTHLIKTRGQQVTLRCSSQSGHNTVSWYQQALGQGPQFIFQYYREEENGRGNFPPRFSGLQFPNYSSELNVNALELDDSALYLCASSLQGATGNTIYFGEGSWLTVV.